This TCR beta chain was sequenced during a study of blood T cell repertoires in COVID-19. The germline CDR1 and CDR2 sequences are MNHEY and SVGAGI. The CDR3 is made up of 15 amino acids. Trimming left V 5 bases short and J 4 bases short, with 15 bases between. Here immunoSEQ multiplex PCR was the method, and the copy in TCRdb shows in-frame clones only, minus some. The table has 100,000 or so clones, around 89% seen once. This TCR derives from an elderly woman with acute or convalescent COVID-19. Sample: peripheral blood. The V and J genes are TRBV6-5 and TRBJ1-5; weak D call: TRBD1 (6 bases). The DNA of the CDR3 is TGTGCCAGCAGTCAATGGCGGGGGCCTAATCAGCCCCAGCATTTT. It specifies CASSQWRGPNQPQHF.